What follows are 22 T cell receptor beta chains derived from one specimen sequenced in a study of long-term antiretroviral therapy in people with HIV. immunoSEQ v3.0 was run at survey level. The data were produced by immunoSEQ multiplex PCR, yet TCRdb's version contains in-frame clones alone and is incomplete. The table has approximately 12,000 clones, 60% to 85% seen once; the top ten hold around a tenth. Sequences were derived from unsorted PBMCs, sampled 0.8 years before starting antiretroviral therapy. The source is a woman aged 40 to 50 with HIV.

The V call is TRBV4-3, the J call TRBJ2-2, with 8 bases lining up with TRBD2. V was pared by 0 bases and J by 7 bases, with 7 bases of the junction left unmatched. The germline CDR1 and CDR2 sequences are LGHNA and YSLEER. The CDR3 totals 16 residues. The CDR3 is CASSQDKAGVGGELFF. In nucleotides, the CDR3 is TGCGCCAGCAGCCAAGACAAAGCGGGAGTGGGCGGGGAGCTGTTTTTT.

The chain combines TRBV7-6 with TRBJ2-2; possibly TRBD2 for D (5 bases). CDR3 length equals 16 residues. V shed 5 bases and J shed 3 bases, with 16 bases lying between them. Germline CDR1 SGHVS, CDR2 FNYEAQ. This chain's CDR3 is CASSPPEGFDTGELFF. DNA of the CDR3: TGTGCCAGCAGCCCCCCCGAGGGTTTCGACACCGGGGAGCTGTTTTTT.

The CDR3, as DNA: TGTGCCAGTAGTATGATGGGCAACCACCTTCAAGAGACCCAGTACTTC. Amino acid sequence: CASSMMGNHLQETQYF. The V call is TRBV19, the J call TRBJ2-5; D gene unclear. CDR3 length: 16 residues. The germline V gene encodes CDR1 LNHDA and CDR2 SQIVND (reference sequence). V dropped 3 bases and J dropped 2 bases, with 16 bases sitting between them.

This clone was seen just once. The rearrangement links TRBV2 to TRBJ1-2; D may be TRBD1 (6 bases). The V gene's germline CDR1 is SNHLY and CDR2 FYNNEI. This CDR3 contains 14 residues. The ends were cut back, 6 bases at V and 1 base at J, with 12 bases in the middle. The CDR3 here is CASRSRGGNYGYTF. The CDR3 DNA is TGTGCCAGCAGGTCTAGAGGGGGTAACTATGGCTACACCTTC.

There are a few counts of this clone. This chain joins TRBV6-1 and TRBJ1-2, with TRBD1 as a possible D gene (6 bases). From germline, CDR1 is MNHNS and CDR2 SASEGT. The CDR3 covers 14 residues. V lost 4 bases and J 8 bases, leaving 17 bases between the germline ends. The chain's CDR3 is CASSGLQGLDGYTF. In nucleotides, the CDR3 is TGTGCCAGCAGTGGTTTACAGGGATTGGACGGCTACACCTTC.

The chain joins TRBV7-2 to TRBJ2-7; the D gene is possibly TRBD1 (6 bases). Germline V CDR1 and CDR2: SGHTA, FQGNSA. The germline V and J ends were trimmed by 8 bases and 6 bases, with 20 bases remaining between them. This CDR3 has 14 amino acids. The CDR3 sequence: CASGYREIFREQYF. CDR3 bases: TGTGCCAGCGGCTACAGGGAGATCTTTCGCGAGCAGTACTTC.

This sequence joins TRBV4-3 and TRBJ1-1, with D unclear. Germline assignment: CDR1 LGHNA and CDR2 YSLEER. The CDR3 is made up of 14 amino acids. The V gene lost 0 bases and the J gene lost 6 bases, with 11 bases spanning the gap. The CDR3 region is CASSQDRGNAEAFF. CDR3 nucleotide sequence: TGCGCCAGCAGCCAAGACCGAGGGAATGCTGAAGCTTTCTTT.

The chain couples TRBV6-6 to TRBJ2-3; 8 bases map to TRBD2. This CDR3 has 16 amino acids. Germline V lookup: CDR1 MNHNY, CDR2 SVGAGI (reference sequence). The junction had 6 bases not matched to a gene; V was cut back by 2 bases and J by 2 bases. The chain's CDR3 is CASSYGSGTLTDTQYF. The CDR3 DNA reads as TGTGCCAGCAGTTACGGTAGCGGGACTCTCACAGATACGCAGTATTTT.

The V and J genes are TRBV4-3 and TRBJ2-1; D is unresolved. Trimming pared 4 bases from V and 8 bases from J, leaving 30 bases between. Per the germline V gene, CDR1 is LGHNA and CDR2 is YSLEER. The CDR3 has 19 residues. The CDR3 sequence is CASSPEAGPLLGSPYEQFF. In DNA, the CDR3 is TGCGCCAGCAGCCCAGAAGCCGGGCCCCTCTTGGGTAGTCCTTATGAGCAGTTCTTC.

This clone was seen a handful of times. This chain joins TRBV19 and TRBJ1-2; 9 nucleotides align to TRBD1. CDR1 and CDR2 from the germline V gene are LNHDA and SQIVND (reference sequence). V lost 11 bases to trimming and J lost 6 bases; unmatched junction nucleotides: 7. The CDR3 is 12 amino acids. The CDR3 DNA follows: TGTGCCTCAGGGGACAGGGCTGATGGCTACACCTTC. This gives the protein CASGDRADGYTF.

This clone was recorded only once. The rearrangement joins TRBV5-4 to TRBJ2-3; D gene uncertain. V lost 3 bases and J 0 bases, leaving 8 bases between the germline ends. The germline V gene encodes CDR1 SGHNT and CDR2 YYREEE (reference sequence). This CDR3 comprises 14 residues. The DNA of the CDR3 is TGTGCCAGCAGCTCTTTAACTAGCACAGATACGCAGTATTTT. It encodes CASSSLTSTDTQYF. Using reference TRBV5-4 and TRBJ2-3 for the parts outside the CDR3, the full variable domain is ETGVTQSPTHLIKTRGQQVTLRCSSQSGHNTVSWYQQALGQGPQFIFQYYREEENGRGNFPPRFSGLQFPNYSSELNVNALELDDSALYLCASSSLTSTDTQYFGPGTRLTVL.

A few counts support this clone. This chain joins TRBV27 and TRBJ2-7; D is unclear. Trimming took 5 bases from V and 3 from J, leaving 8 bases between them. The CDR3 runs to 12 residues. Germline CDR1 is MNHEY and CDR2 is SMNVEV (reference sequence). This CDR3 is CASSHNFYEQYF. CDR3 nucleotide sequence: TGTGCCAGCAGTCATAATTTCTACGAGCAGTACTTC.

The rearrangement links TRBV5-1 to TRBJ2-1; 12 bases fit TRBD2. The CDR3 contains 18 residues. V shed 3 bases and J 2 bases; nucleotides not matched to a gene: 9. Germline V gene sequence: CDR1 SGHRS, CDR2 YFSETQ. The CDR3 here is CASSSGILAGGPYNEQFF. The CDR3, as DNA: TGCGCCAGCAGCTCGGGGATCCTAGCGGGAGGGCCCTACAATGAGCAGTTCTTC. Filled out from reference TRBV5-1 and TRBJ2-1, the complete variable domain reads KAGVTQTPRYLIKTRGQQVTLSCSPISGHRSVSWYQQTPGQGLQFLFEYFSETQRNKGNFPGRFSGRQFSNSRSEMNVSTLELGDSALYLCASSSGILAGGPYNEQFFGPGTRLTVL.

This clone occurred once. This chain links TRBV28 with TRBJ1-5; 9 bases agree with TRBD1. The CDR3 is made up of 17 amino acids. V shed 6 bases and J 4 bases; nucleotides not matched to a gene: 13. The germline V gene has CDR1 MDHEN and CDR2 SYDVKM. In DNA form, the CDR3 reads TGTGCCAGCAGGCTTACGGGACAGGGAAGGTTTAATCAGCCCCAGCATTTT. Its translation: CASRLTGQGRFNQPQHF.

CDR3 amino acids: CASSSYALGTEQYF. The DNA of the CDR3 is TGTGCCAGCAGCTCTTATGCCCTGGGAACCGAGCAGTACTTC. This chain links TRBV7-2 with TRBJ2-7; D is unclear. In germline, CDR1 is SGHTA, CDR2 FQGNSA. Trimming took 4 bases from V and 6 from J, leaving 16 bases between them. The CDR3 is 14 amino acids.

The chain couples TRBV29-1 to TRBJ2-1, with D possibly TRBD2 on 6 matching bases. V shed 4 bases and J shed 6 bases, with 13 bases lying between them. This CDR3 contains 13 residues. Germline-derived CDR1 and CDR2 are SQVTM and ANQGSEA. CDR3 sequence (DNA): TGCAGCGTTGCGACCGGGACTTTCAATGAGCAGTTCTTC. It translates to CSVATGTFNEQFF.

This clone was counted only a few times. The genes are TRBV30 and TRBJ1-1, with D possibly matching TRBD1 (6 bases). Per germline, CDR1 GTSNPN and CDR2 SVGIG (reference sequence). The CDR3 runs to 16 residues. Deletions cut 0 bases from V and 6 bases from J, with 20 bases between. The CDR3 is CAWSVPRDTVGSEAFF. Here the CDR3 DNA reads TGTGCCTGGAGTGTACCCCGGGACACGGTGGGTTCTGAAGCTTTCTTT. Variable domain in full (rest from reference TRBV30 and TRBJ1-1): SQTIHQWPATLVQPVGSPLSLECTVEGTSNPNLYWYRQAAGRGLQLLFYSVGIGQISSEVPQNLSASRPQDRQFILSSKKLLLSDSGFYLCAWSVPRDTVGSEAFFGQGTRLTVV.

The J gene is TRBJ1-2, the V gene TRBV25-1, with unresolved D. V shed 2 bases and J shed 4 bases, with 8 bases lying between them. The V gene's germline CDR1 is MGHDK and CDR2 SYGVNS. This CDR3 has 13 residues. The CDR3 reads CASSEKGSYGYTF. The CDR3 DNA reads TGTGCCAGCAGTGAAAAAGGATCCTATGGCTACACCTTC.

The rearrangement links TRBV6-5 to TRBJ2-2, with TRBD1 identical over 7 bases. Germline CDR1 MNHEY, CDR2 SVGAGI. V was pared by 1 base and J by 5 bases, with 4 bases of the junction left unmatched. The CDR3 runs 15 residues. CDR3 DNA sequence: TGTGCCAGCAGTTACTTAAACAGGGGAACCGGGGAGCTGTTTTTT. It codes for CASSYLNRGTGELFF.

The CDR3 DNA is TGTGCCAGCTCACCTGCGGGACAAGAGCAGTTCTTC. Translated, it gives CASSPAGQEQFF. The gene calls are TRBV18 and TRBJ2-1; D possibly matches TRBD1 or TRBD2 (6 bases each). Trimming removed 3 bases at V and 10 bases at J, with 10 bases between. This CDR3 is 12 amino acids long. The germline V gene encodes CDR1 KGHSH and CDR2 LQKENI.

This chain links TRBV28 with TRBJ2-1, with TRBD2 matching 13 bases. The CDR3 consists of 23 residues. Germline V CDR1 and CDR2: MDHEN, SYDVKM. V shed 3 bases and J 8 bases; nucleotides not matched to a gene: 28. Written as DNA, the CDR3 is TGTGCCAGCAGTTTTGTCTTTGCCCCTGTAGGCAGGGTAGGACTAGCGGGAGTCGATGAGCAGTTCTTC. Its translation is CASSFVFAPVGRVGLAGVDEQFF.

The V and J genes are TRBV5-4 and TRBJ2-5, with D perhaps matching TRBD1 (5 bases). The tail of the sequence fits TRBJ2-7 better, so the J call may be wrong. The CDR3 loop spans 14 amino acids. Germline loops: CDR1 SGHNT, CDR2 YYREEE (reference sequence). CDR3 DNA: TGTGCCAGCAGCTTCTTGGCAGGGTCCTACGAGCAGTACTTC. Translation: CASSFLAGSYEQYF.